The clone carrying this T cell receptor (beta chain) was recorded at least ten times. An end of the junction does not agree with germline; a read error may underlie this. Germline V gives CDR1 DFQATT, CDR2 SNEGSKA (reference sequence). The CDR3 spans 12 residues. The data belong to a study of T cells after yellow fever vaccination. TCRdb reanalysed the 5' RACE reads using MiXCR and keeps one entry per CDR3 protein. Of fewer than 150,000 distinct CDR3 sequences listed, 7.7% are singletons. This clonotype was sampled from a young man who received the YFV17D yellow fever vaccine. This sample comprised CD4+ T cells sorted from PBMCs, obtained 5 days after the yellow fever booster vaccination. The chain uses TRBV20-1 and TRBJ2-1; tentatively, D is TRBD2 (6 bases). The CDR3 sequence is CSAGDSHNEQFF. The CDR3 DNA follows: TGCAGTGCGGGGGACTCCCACAATGAGCAGTTCTTC.